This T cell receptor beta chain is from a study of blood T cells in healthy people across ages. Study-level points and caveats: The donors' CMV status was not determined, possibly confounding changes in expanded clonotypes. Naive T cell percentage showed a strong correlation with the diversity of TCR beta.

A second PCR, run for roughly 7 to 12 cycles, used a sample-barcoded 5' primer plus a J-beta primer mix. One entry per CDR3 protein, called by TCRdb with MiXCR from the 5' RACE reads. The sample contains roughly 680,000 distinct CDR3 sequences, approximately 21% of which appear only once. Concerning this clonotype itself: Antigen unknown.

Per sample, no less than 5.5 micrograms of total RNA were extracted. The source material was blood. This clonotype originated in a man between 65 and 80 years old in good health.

CDR3 amino acids: CAISESLGANTEAFF. CDR3 DNA sequence: TGTGCCATCAGTGAGTCGCTTGGAGCGAACACTGAAGCTTTCTTT. This chain uses TRBV10-3 with TRBJ1-1; D gene ambiguous. The V end was cut by 0 bases, the J end by 1 base, with 9 bases between. This CDR3 comprises 15 residues. Germline CDR1 ENHRY, CDR2 SYGVKD.